Sequencing of this T cell receptor beta chain was carried out in a study of T cells in Graves' hyperthyroidism and ophthalmopathy. The study, taken as a whole, reports: Classification by a 13 V-J model distinguished ophthalmopathy from stable hyperthyroidism.

Template material for amplifying TCR beta CDR3 regions consisted of RNA transcripts. During a first-round RT-PCR of the TCR CDR3, the HTBI primer set was used. TCRdb itself ran the multiplex PCR reads through MiXCR, one entry per CDR3 protein. The table shows around 400,000 distinct CDR3 sequences, with roughly 25% occurring only once. About this clonotype: Its antigen remains unknown.

The specimen was blood. The TCR originated in a man aged 50-59 years with Graves' hyperthyroidism.

In DNA, the CDR3 is TGCAGTGCCCACGGACAGATTAACTATGGCTACACCTTC. It specifies CSAHGQINYGYTF. The chain links TRBV20-1 to TRBJ1-2, with D possibly being TRBD1 (6 bases). Germline CDR1 reads DFQATT; CDR2 reads SNEGSKA (reference sequence). The CDR3 runs 13 residues. V lost 6 bases and J 1 base, leaving 12 bases between the germline ends.